The clone carrying this T cell receptor (beta chain) has a count of ten or more. The antigen is unknown. The source of the sample is a study of T cell repertoires in cytomegalovirus infection. Study-wide context: Through public TCR beta signatures, both CMV infection and matching HLA type were indicated.

TCRdb fed the reads into MiXCR, producing one record per CDR3 protein. The data contain about 920,000 distinct CDR3 sequences, approximately 30% of them seen just once; the ten biggest clones take up roughly 12%. Study-wide points: HLA-C-restricted TCR beta clonotypes specific for CMV led the ex vivo response.

Trimming took 5 bases from V and 4 from J, leaving 11 bases between them. CDR3 size: 13 residues. Germline V gives CDR1 SGHAT, CDR2 FQDESV (reference sequence). The sample consisted of cultured CD8+ T cells from PBMCs, taken from culture after CMV antigen stimulation. V and J are TRBV11-1 and TRBJ1-1, with D maybe TRBD1 (5 bases). This sequence was found in a human donor in good health (CMV status not recorded). Some clones in this sample may be carry-over from other donors' samples. The CDR3 reads CASSRQSITEAFF. The CDR3 DNA follows: TGTGCCAGCAGCAGACAGTCCATCACTGAAGCTTTCTTT.